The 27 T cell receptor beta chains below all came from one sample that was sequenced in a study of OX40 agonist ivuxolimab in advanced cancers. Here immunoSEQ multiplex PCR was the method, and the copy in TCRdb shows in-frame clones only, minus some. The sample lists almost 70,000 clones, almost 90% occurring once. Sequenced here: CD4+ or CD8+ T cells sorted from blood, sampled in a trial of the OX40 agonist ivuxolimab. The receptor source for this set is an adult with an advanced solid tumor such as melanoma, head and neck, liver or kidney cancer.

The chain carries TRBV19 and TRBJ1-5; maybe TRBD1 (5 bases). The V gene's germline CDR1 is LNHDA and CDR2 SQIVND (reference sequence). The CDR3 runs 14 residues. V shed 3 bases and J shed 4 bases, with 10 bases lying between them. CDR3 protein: CASSIIGGNQPQHF. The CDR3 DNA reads TGTGCCAGTAGTATTATCGGGGGTAATCAGCCCCAGCATTTT.

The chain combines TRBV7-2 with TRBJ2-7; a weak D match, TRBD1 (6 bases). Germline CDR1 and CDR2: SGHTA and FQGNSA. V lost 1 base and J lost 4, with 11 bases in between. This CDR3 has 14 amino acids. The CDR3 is CASSLGGQIYEQYF. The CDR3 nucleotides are TGTGCCAGCAGCTTAGGGGGACAAATTTACGAGCAGTACTTC.

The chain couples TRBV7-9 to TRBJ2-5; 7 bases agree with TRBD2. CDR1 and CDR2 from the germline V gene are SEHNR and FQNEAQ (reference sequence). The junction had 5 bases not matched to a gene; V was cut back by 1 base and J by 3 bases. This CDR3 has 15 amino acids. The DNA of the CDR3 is TGTGCCAGCAGCTTAGGGGGGGGTAGTGAAGAGACCCAGTACTTC. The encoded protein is CASSLGGGSEETQYF.

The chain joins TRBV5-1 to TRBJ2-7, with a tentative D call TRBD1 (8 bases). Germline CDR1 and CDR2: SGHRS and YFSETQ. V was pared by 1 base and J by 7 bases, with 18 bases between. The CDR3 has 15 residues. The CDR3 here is CASSLNGQGGREQYF. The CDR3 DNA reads TGCGCCAGCAGCTTGAATGGACAGGGAGGGCGAGAGCAGTACTTC.

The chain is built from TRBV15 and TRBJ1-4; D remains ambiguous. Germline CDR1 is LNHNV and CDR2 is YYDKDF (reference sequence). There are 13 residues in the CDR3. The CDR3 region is CAGRRYPNEKLFF. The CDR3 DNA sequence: TGTGCAGGACGCCGGTACCCTAATGAAAAACTGTTTTTT. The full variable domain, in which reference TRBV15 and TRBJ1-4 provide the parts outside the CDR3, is DAMVIQNPRYQVTQFGKPVTLSCSQTLNHNVMYWYQQKSSQAPKLLFHYYDKDFNNEADTPDNFQSRRPNTSFCFLDIRSPGLGDTAMYLCAGRRYPNEKLFFGSGTQLSVL.

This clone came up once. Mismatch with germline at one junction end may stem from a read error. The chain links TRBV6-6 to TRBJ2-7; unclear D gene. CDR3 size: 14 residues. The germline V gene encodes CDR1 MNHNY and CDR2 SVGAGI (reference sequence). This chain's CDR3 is CASSYRPAAYERYF. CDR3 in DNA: TGTGCCAGCAGTTACCGACCGGCCGCCTACGAGCGGTACTTC.

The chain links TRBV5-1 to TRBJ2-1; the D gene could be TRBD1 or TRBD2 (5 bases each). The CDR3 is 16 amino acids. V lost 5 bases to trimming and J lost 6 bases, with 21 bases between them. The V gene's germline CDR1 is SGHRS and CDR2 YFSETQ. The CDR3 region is CASSPGARSPSNEQFF. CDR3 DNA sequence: TGCGCCAGCAGTCCCGGGGCGCGGAGCCCTTCCAATGAGCAGTTCTTC.

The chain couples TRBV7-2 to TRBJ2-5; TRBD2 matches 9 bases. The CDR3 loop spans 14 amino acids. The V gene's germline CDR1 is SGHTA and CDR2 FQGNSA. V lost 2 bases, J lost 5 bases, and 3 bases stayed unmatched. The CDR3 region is CASSLPAGGETQYF. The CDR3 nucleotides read TGTGCCAGCAGCTTACCAGCGGGAGGCGAGACCCAGTACTTC.

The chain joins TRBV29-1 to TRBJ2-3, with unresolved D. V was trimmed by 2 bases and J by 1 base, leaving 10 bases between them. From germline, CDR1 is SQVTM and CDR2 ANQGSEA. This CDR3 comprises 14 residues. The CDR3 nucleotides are TGCAGCGTTGAATCCTTCACTCGCACAGATACGCAGTATTTT. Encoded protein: CSVESFTRTDTQYF.

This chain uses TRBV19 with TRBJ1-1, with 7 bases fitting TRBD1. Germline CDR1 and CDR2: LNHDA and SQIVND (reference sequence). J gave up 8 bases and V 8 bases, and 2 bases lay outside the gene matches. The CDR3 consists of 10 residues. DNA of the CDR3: TGTGCCAGTGGCAGGGGGGAAGCTTTCTTT. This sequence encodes CASGRGEAFF.

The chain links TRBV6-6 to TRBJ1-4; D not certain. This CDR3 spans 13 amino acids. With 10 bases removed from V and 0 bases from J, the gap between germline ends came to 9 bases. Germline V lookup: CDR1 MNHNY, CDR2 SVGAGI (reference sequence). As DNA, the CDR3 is TGTGCCACCGAGGCAACAACTAATGAAAAACTGTTTTTT. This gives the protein CATEATTNEKLFF.

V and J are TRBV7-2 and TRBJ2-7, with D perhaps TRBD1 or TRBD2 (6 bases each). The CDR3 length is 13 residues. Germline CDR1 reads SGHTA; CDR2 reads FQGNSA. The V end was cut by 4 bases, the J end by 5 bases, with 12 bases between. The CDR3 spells CASSSMGGHEQYF. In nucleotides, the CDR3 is TGTGCCAGCAGCTCCATGGGGGGCCACGAGCAGTACTTC.

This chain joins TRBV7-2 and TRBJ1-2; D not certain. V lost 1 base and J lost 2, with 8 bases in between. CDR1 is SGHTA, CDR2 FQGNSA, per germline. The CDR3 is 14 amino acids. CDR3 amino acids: CASSLGQENYGYTF. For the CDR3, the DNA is TGTGCCAGCAGCTTAGGCCAAGAGAACTATGGCTACACCTTC.

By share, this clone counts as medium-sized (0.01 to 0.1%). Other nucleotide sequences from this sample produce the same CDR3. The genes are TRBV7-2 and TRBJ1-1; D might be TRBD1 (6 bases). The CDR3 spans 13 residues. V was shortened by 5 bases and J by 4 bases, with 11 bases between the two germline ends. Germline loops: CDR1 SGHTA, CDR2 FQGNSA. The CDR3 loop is CASSRTGSTEAFF. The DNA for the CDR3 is TGTGCCAGCAGCCGAACAGGGTCCACTGAAGCTTTCTTT. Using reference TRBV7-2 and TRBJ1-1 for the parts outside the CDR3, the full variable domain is GAGVSQSPSNKVTEKGKDVELRCDPISGHTALYWYRQSLGQGLEFLIYFQGNSAPDKSGLPSDRFSAERTGGSVSTLTIQRTQQEDSAVYLCASSRTGSTEAFFGQGTRLTVV.

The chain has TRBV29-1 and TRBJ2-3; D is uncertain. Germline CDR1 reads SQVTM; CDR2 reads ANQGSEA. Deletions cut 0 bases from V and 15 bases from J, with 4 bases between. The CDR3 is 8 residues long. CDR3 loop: CSVEERYF. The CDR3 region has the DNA TGCAGCGTTGAAGAGCGCTATTTT.

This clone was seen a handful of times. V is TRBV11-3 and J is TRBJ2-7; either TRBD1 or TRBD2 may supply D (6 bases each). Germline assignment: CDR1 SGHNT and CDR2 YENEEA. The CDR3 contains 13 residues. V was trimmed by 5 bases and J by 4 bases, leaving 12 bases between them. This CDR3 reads CASSLTGRYEQYF. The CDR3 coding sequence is TGTGCCAGCAGCCTTACAGGGAGGTACGAGCAGTACTTC.

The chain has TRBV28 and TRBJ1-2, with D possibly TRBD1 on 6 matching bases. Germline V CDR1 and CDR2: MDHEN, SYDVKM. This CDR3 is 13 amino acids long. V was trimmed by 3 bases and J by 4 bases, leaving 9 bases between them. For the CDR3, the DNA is TGTGCCAGCAGTTTCCGACAGGCCTATGGCTACACCTTC. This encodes CASSFRQAYGYTF.

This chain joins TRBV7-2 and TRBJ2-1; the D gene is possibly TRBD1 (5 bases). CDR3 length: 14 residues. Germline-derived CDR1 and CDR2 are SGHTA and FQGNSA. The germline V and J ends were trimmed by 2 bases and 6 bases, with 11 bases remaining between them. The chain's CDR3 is CASSLSRDGNEQFF. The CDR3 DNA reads TGTGCCAGCAGCTTAAGCAGGGATGGCAATGAGCAGTTCTTC.

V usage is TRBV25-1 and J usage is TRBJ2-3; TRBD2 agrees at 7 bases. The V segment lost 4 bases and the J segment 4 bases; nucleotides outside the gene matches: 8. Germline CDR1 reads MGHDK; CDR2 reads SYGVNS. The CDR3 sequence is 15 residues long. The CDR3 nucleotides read TGTGCCAGCAGTGTCGGGACTACACTATCAGATACGCAGTATTTT. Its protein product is CASSVGTTLSDTQYF.

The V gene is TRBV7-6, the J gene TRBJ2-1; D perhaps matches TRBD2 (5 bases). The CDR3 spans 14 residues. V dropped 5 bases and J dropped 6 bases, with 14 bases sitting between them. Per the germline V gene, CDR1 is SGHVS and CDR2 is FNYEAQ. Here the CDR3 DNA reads TGTGCCAGCAGCCCAACCACTAGTACCAATGAGCAGTTCTTC. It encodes CASSPTTSTNEQFF.

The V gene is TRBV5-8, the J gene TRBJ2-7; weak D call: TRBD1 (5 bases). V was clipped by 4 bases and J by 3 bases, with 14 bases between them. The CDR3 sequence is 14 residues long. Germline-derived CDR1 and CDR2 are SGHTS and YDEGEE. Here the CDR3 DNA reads TGTGCCAGCAGCCTCGGTAGGACAAACTACGAGCAGTACTTC. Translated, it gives CASSLGRTNYEQYF.

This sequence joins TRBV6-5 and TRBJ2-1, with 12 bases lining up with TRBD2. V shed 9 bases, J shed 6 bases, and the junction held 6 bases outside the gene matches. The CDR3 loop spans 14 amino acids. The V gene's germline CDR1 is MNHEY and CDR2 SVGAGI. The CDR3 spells CASRLAGGLNEQFF. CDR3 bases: TGTGCCAGTCGGCTAGCGGGAGGGCTCAATGAGCAGTTCTTC.

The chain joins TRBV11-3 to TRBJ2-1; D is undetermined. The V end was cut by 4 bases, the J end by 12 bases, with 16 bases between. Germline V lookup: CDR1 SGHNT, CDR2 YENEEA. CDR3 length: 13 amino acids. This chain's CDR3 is CASSSIEGILQFF. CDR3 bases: TGTGCCAGCAGCTCTATCGAAGGGATACTGCAGTTCTTC.

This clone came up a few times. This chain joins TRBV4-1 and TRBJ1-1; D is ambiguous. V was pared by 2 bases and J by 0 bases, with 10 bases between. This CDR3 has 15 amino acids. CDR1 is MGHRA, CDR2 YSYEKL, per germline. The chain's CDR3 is CASSQWEAMNTEAFF. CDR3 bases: TGCGCCAGCAGCCAATGGGAGGCTATGAACACTGAAGCTTTCTTT.

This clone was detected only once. The CDR3 nucleotides read TGTGCCAGCAGCTTAGTTGGACAGGCTATAGCTGAAGCTTTCTTT. It encodes CASSLVGQAIAEAFF. The chain combines TRBV7-2 with TRBJ1-1; TRBD1 aligns across 7 bases. Unmatched junction bases numbered 8, after V lost 1 base and J lost 6 bases. CDR1 is SGHTA and CDR2 is FQGNSA in the germline V gene. The CDR3 has 15 residues.

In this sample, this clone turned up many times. The CDR3 DNA reads TGTGCCAGTCGCCCCCCACCGGCGAAAGGCACAGATACGCAGTATTTT. Translating it yields CASRPPPAKGTDTQYF. This sequence joins TRBV19 and TRBJ2-3; D is uncertain. V lost 8 bases, J lost 1 base, and 19 bases lay in between. The V gene's germline CDR1 is LNHDA and CDR2 SQIVND (reference sequence). The CDR3 extends over 16 amino acids.

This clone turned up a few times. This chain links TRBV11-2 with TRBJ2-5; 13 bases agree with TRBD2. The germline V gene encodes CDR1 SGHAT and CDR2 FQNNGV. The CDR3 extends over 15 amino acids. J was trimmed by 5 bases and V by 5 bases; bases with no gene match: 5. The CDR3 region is CASSEGLAGRETQYF. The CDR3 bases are TGTGCCAGCAGCGAGGGACTAGCGGGAAGGGAGACCCAGTACTTC.